This T cell receptor beta chain is drawn from a study of T cell responses to AZD1222 COVID-19 vaccine. This clone was detected a few times. The antigen is not known. Given the absence of the conserved phenylalanine or tryptophan at the CDR3 end, a read error is likely. The limits of the CDR3 on the DNA are not certain, so only TCRdb's listed CDR3 is given. Findings and limits, study-wide: Nearly half of unique spike-specific TCRs reportedly avoided B.1.351 and B.1.1.7 mutated regions. None of the repertoires were sampled until the peak T cell response had passed.

Only in-frame clones appear in the TCRdb table, and some are missing; sequencing was by immunoSEQ multiplex PCR. The sample includes some 120,000 clones, approximately 94% of them seen just once. The material sequenced was peripheral blood, taken on day 0 of AZD1222 vaccination. This TCR was sampled from an adult in good health.

CDR3 loop: CSASDRDRGRVYV. The chain has TRBV20-1 and TRBJ1-2; TRBD1 is taken as the D call from the table, unchecked against the DNA. The CDR3 is 13 residues long, ends included. The germline gives CDR1 DFQATT, CDR2 SNEGSKA (reference sequence).